This T cell receptor (beta chain) was profiled in a study of CD8+CD57+ T cells in acquired aplastic anemia (dated by TCRdb to 2017 to 2018). Describing the broader study: A mean of approximately 2.9 ug of DNA, ranging from roughly 0.19 to 27.4 ug, was extracted from sorted CD4+ and CD8+ cells. CD8+CD57+ expansion was defined as a frequency above the mean frequency observed in healthy subjects. On the study overall, not on this receptor specifically: Around 31 CD8+ CDR3 sequences were shared between patients and controls but appeared highly expressed in patients and within their immunodominant clones. CD8+ Simpson's diversity did not differ significantly between patients and healthy controls (P=0.060).

Genomic DNA was used as template for profiling of TCR beta VDJ combinations and CDR3 sequences. An Illumina HiSeq 2000 was used for TCR repertoire sequencing. The paper's processing steps were these. Repertoires were assessed using TRBV/TRBJ rearrangement plots, CDR3 size and DJ length profiles, and Simpson's diversity index. The most abundant DNA sequence in the deep sequencing data was defined as the immunodominant clone. CDR3 amino acid sequences were checked for sharing across subjects and were also compared against the VDJdb database and published repertoires. In-frame beta chains were kept once TCRdb had trimmed the public reads at Q25 with fastp and called clones with MiXCR. Entries that share a CDR3 protein sequence are merged under the most common genes and DNA. The V and J calls and clone size are TCRdb's, not the authors'. This sample is represented by under 350,000 distinct CDR3 sequences; 56% of them were singletons. Under 1.5% of the sample is taken by the ten largest.

Flow cytometry had shown CD8+CD57+ cell expansion in the patients selected for sequencing. Every patient had severe acquired aplastic anemia, diagnosed using the International Study of Aplastic Anemia and Agranulocytosis and Camitta criteria. No patient had received any therapy when blood was sampled. In this study, sorted CD4+ and CD8+ T cells from the blood of healthy subjects and of severe aplastic anemia patients had their TCR repertoires deep-sequenced. In the USA, patient enrollment took place under clinicaltrials.gov protocols 00001620, 01623167, 00001397, 00071045, 00081523 and 00961064. Ficoll-Paque density gradient centrifugation was used to isolate peripheral blood mononuclear cells. Before DNA extraction, CD4+ and CD8+ T cells were sorted by FACS or by magnetic beads. Relative to germline, V is 3 bases shorter and J is 4 bases shorter, with 9 bases between their ends. Reading the germline V gene (reference sequence) gives CDR1 DFQATT and CDR2 SNEGSKA. From the cysteine through the phenylalanine, the CDR3 covers 12 amino acids. Solely the CDR3 DNA is kept, with 36 bases framed from the first base.

As for this clonotype: The antigen it binds to is not known. Per-base qualities were not stored, and no clone one base away is much larger.

The sequence came from a human donor with aplastic anemia. The material sequenced was sorted CD4+, CD8+, or CD8+CD57+ T cells (not recorded which) from PBMCs. The chain uses TRBV20-1 and TRBJ2-5, with the D gene uncertain. The CDR3 corresponds to CSARPLVETQYF. At the DNA level, the sequence is TGCAGTGCTAGGCCTCTGGTAGAGACCCAGTACTTC.